The clone carrying this TCR beta chain was observed a handful of times. Its antigen is unidentified. V lost 0 bases and J 0 bases, leaving 9 bases between the germline ends. The germline CDR1 and CDR2 sequences are MNHEY and SVGAGI. This CDR3 has 16 residues. Graves' hyperthyroidism was deemed stable given no ophthalmopathy progression within 18 months. Patients showing uncontrolled infection, other autoimmune disease, pregnancy or lactation were ineligible. This sample is drawn from a study of T cells in Graves' hyperthyroidism and ophthalmopathy. The study, taken as a whole, reports: Model output signaled ophthalmopathy a median approximately 6.2 months ahead of onset. From stable hyperthyroidism, ophthalmopathy was set apart by a 13 V-J model.

From RNA transcripts, TCR beta CDR3 regions were amplified. An initial round of RT-PCR targeting the TCR CDR3 relied on the HTBI primer set. TCRdb re-derived calls from the multiplex PCR reads in MiXCR, one entry per CDR3 protein. The repertoire consists of 600,000 to 900,000 distinct CDR3 sequences, with roughly 15% occurring once and the leading ten covering under 10%. This clonotype was sampled from a man aged 18 to 29 with Graves' hyperthyroidism. V and J are TRBV6-5 and TRBJ1-5, with D perhaps matching TRBD1 (6 bases). Sequenced input: blood. The CDR3 sequence: CASSYSQGYSNQPQHF. CDR3 nucleotides: TGTGCCAGCAGTTACTCACAGGGTTATAGCAATCAGCCCCAGCATTTT.